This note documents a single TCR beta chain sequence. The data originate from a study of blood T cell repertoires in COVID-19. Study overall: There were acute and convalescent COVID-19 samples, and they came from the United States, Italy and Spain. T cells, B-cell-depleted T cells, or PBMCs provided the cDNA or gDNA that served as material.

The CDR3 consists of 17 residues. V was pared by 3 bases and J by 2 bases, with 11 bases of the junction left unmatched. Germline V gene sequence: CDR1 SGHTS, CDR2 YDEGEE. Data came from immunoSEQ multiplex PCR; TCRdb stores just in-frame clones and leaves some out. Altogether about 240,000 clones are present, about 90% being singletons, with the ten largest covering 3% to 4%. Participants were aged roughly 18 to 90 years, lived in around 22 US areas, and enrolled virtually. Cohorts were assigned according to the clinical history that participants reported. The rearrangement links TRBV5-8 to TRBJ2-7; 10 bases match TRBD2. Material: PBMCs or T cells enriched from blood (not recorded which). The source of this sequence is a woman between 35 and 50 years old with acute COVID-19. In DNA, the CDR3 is TGTGCCAGCAGCTCCTGGACTAGCGGAGAGTTTACCTACGAGCAGTACTTC. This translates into CASSSWTSGEFTYEQYF.